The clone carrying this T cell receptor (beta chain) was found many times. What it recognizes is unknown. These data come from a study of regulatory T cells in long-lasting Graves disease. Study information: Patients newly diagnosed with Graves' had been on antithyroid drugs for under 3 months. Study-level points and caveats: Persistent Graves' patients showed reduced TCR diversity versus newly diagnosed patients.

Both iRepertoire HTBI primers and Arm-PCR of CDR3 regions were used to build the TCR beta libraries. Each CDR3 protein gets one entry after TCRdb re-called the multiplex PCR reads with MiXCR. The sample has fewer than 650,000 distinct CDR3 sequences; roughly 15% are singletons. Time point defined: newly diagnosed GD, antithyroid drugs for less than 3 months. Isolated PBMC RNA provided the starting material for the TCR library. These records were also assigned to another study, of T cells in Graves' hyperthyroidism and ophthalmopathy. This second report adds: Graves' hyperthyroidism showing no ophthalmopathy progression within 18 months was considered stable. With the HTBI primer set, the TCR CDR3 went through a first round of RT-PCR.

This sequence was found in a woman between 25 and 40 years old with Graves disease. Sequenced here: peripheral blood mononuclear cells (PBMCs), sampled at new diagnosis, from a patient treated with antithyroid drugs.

The CDR3 DNA is TGTGCCAGTAGTCCTCGGGAGGGGAACACTGAAGCTTTCTTT. Translating gives CASSPREGNTEAFF. J is TRBJ1-1 and V is TRBV19; unclear D gene. The length of the CDR3 is 14 residues. Germline lookup yields CDR1 LNHDA and CDR2 SQIVND (reference sequence). Trimming took off 5 bases at V and 1 base at J, with 11 bases between the two ends.